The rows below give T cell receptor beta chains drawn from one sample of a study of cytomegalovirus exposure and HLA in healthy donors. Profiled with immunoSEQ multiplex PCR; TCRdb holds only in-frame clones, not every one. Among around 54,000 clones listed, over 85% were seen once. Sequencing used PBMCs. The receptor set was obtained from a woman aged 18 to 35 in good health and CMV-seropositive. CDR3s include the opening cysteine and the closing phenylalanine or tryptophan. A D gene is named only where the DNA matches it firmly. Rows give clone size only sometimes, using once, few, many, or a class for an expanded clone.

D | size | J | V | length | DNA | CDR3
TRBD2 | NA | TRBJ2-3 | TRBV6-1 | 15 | TGTGCCAGCAGTGGAGCGGGGGGGCCCGGGAATACGCAGTATTTT | CASSGAGGPGNTQYF
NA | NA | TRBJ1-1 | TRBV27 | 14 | TGTGCCAGCAGTACCAGGGGTAGGAACACTGAAGCTTTCTTT | CASSTRGRNTEAFF
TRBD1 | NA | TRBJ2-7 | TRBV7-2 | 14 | TGTGCCAGCAGCCCAGACAGGGTCCGGTGGGAGCAGTACTTC | CASSPDRVRWEQYF
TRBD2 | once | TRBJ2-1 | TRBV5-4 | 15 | TGTGCCAGCAGCAGGACCGGGACTAGAGACAATGAGCAGTTCTTC | CASSRTGTRDNEQFF
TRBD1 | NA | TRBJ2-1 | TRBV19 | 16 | TGTGCCAGTAGTAGAACCCAGGGGGCATCCTACAATGAGCAGTTCTTC | CASSRTQGASYNEQFF
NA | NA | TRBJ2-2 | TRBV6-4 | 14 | TGTGCCACCAGACCGGGACTTGACACCGGGGAGCTGTTTTTT | CATRPGLDTGELFF
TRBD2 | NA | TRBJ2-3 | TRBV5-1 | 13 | TGCGCCAGCAGGTCCGGGGGGTCAGATACGCAGTATTTT | CASRSGGSDTQYF
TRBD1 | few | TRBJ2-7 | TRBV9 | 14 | TGTGCCAGCAGCGTAAGGACAGGGGGCCACGAGCAGTACTTC | CASSVRTGGHEQYF
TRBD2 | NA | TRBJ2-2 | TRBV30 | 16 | TGTGCCTGGAGTGTGGGAGCGGGGGGGCGGACCGGGGAGCTGTTTTTT | CAWSVGAGGRTGELFF
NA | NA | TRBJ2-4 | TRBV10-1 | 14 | TGCGCCAGCAGTGCGGACCCGGGGGAAAACATTCAGTACTTC | CASSADPGENIQYF
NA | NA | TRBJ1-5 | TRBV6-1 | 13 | TGTGCCAGCGCCACGGAGAGAGATCAGCCCCAGCATTTT | CASATERDQPQHF
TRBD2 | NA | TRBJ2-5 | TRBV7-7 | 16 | TGTGCTAGCAGCCCTCCCCTAGCGGGGGGGCAAGAGACCCAGTACTTC | CASSPPLAGGQETQYF
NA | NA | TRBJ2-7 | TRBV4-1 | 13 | TGCGCCAGCAGCCAAGATCGGTCTATCGAGCAGTACTTC | CASSQDRSIEQYF
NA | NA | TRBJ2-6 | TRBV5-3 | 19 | TGTGCCAGAAGCTTGTACAGGGTAATGCTCCGGGCTGGGGCCAACGTCCTGACTTTC | CARSLYRVMLRAGANVLTF
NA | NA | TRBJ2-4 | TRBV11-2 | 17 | TGTGCCAGCAGCTTAGCCCAGGGAATCCTAGCCAAAAACATTCAGTACTTC | CASSLAQGILAKNIQYF
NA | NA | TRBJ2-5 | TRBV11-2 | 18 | TGTGCCAGCAGCTTATCCAGTGGGGGGGGGCTCTACCAAGAGACCCAGTACTTC | CASSLSSGGGLYQETQYF
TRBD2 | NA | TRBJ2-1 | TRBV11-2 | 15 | TGTGCCAGCAGCCGCGCTAGCGGGGGAAGACCTGAGCAGTTCTTC | CASSRASGGRPEQFF
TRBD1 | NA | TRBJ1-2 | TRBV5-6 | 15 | TGTGCCAGCAGGGGACCCGGACAGGACTCCTATGGCTACACCTTC | CASRGPGQDSYGYTF
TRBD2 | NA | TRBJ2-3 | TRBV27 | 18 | TGTGCCAGCAGTTTACTGATAGCGGGGAGACCTAGCACAGATACGCAGTATTTT | CASSLLIAGRPSTDTQYF
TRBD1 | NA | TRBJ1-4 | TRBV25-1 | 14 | TGTGCCAGCAGTAAAAACAGGGGCCCGAGAAAAACTGTTTTT | CASSKNRGPRKTVF
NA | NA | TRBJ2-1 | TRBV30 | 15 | TGTGCCTGGAGTCCATTTATGACTAGGCGCAATGAGCAGTTCTTC | CAWSPFMTRRNEQFF
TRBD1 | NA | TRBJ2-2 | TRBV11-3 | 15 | TGTGCCAGCAGCCCCCGACAGGGGAAGACCGGGGAGCTGTTTTTT | CASSPRQGKTGELFF